Following are 11 T cell receptor beta chains from one sample sequenced in a study of cytomegalovirus exposure and HLA in healthy donors. PCR used 60 Vbeta primers and 13 Jbeta primers. Some clones are missing from TCRdb's copy, which holds only in-frame ones; the method was immunoSEQ multiplex PCR. The table includes 70,000 to 95,000 clones, roughly 76% detected once. Sequencing input: PBMCs. The receptors here all came from a woman in her 30s in good health and CMV-seronegative.

This clone was recorded only once. The CDR3 here is CASSISGETRYEQYF. For the CDR3, the DNA is TGTGCCAGCAGCATTAGCGGAGAGACCCGGTACGAGCAGTACTTC. The gene calls are TRBV7-8 and TRBJ2-7; D is possibly TRBD2 (6 bases). The CDR3 contains 15 residues. V lost 5 bases and J 4 bases, leaving 18 bases between the germline ends. Germline V gives CDR1 SGHVS, CDR2 FQNEAQ.

The CDR3 loop reads CASSPPLRGFSYEQYF. The CDR3 coding sequence is TGTGCCAGCTCACCACCTCTCAGGGGATTCTCCTACGAGCAGTACTTC. The chain couples TRBV18 to TRBJ2-7; tentatively, D is TRBD1 (6 bases). This CDR3 comprises 16 residues. Per germline, CDR1 KGHSH and CDR2 LQKENI. Trimming cost V 0 bases and J 0 bases, with 12 bases left between them.

This clone was picked up one time. The CDR3: CASSIDFTDTQYF. The CDR3 region has the DNA TGTGCCAGTAGTATTGACTTCACAGATACGCAGTATTTT. The chain combines TRBV19 with TRBJ2-3; D not certain. Looked up from germline, CDR1 is LNHDA and CDR2 is SQIVND (reference sequence). The CDR3 contains 13 residues. V was shortened by 3 bases and J by 2 bases, with 6 bases between the two germline ends.

The chain recombines TRBV27 with TRBJ2-3; 7 bases align to TRBD1. Germline V gene sequence: CDR1 MNHEY, CDR2 SMNVEV (reference sequence). V was pared by 10 bases and J by 2 bases, with 6 bases of the junction left unmatched. The CDR3 is made up of 13 amino acids. As DNA, the CDR3 is TGTGCCACCCGTACAGGGGTCACAGATACGCAGTATTTT. This sequence encodes CATRTGVTDTQYF.

This sequence joins TRBV4-1 and TRBJ1-5; TRBD1 is a possible D gene (6 bases). This CDR3 region has 15 residues. Trimming left V 3 bases short and J 4 bases short, with 13 bases between. Germline loops: CDR1 MGHRA, CDR2 YSYEKL. CDR3 loop: CASSHEKTGNQPQHF. Written as DNA, the CDR3 is TGCGCCAGCAGCCACGAAAAAACAGGGAATCAGCCCCAGCATTTT.

The V call is TRBV6-1, the J call TRBJ1-5; no clear D gene. V lost 1 base and J 6 bases, leaving 7 bases between the germline ends. The CDR3 spans 13 residues. Germline V gene data show CDR1 as MNHNS and CDR2 as SASEGT. CDR3 amino acids: CASSEVRSQPQHF. The CDR3 DNA sequence: TGTGCCAGCAGTGAAGTCAGAAGTCAGCCCCAGCATTTT.

The chain has TRBV11-1 and TRBJ2-1, with 9 nucleotides matching TRBD2. The germline V gene has CDR1 SGHAT and CDR2 FQDESV (reference sequence). This CDR3 has 17 residues. Trimming at V came to 2 bases and at J to 4 bases, leaving 9 bases not matched to a gene. CDR3 in amino acids: CASSLYQGAGGYNEQFF. The DNA for the CDR3 is TGTGCCAGCAGCTTATATCAGGGAGCGGGAGGTTACAATGAGCAGTTCTTC.

This sequence joins TRBV30 and TRBJ1-4, with 7 bases identical to TRBD1. Germline values: CDR1 GTSNPN, CDR2 SVGIG (reference sequence). Trimming at V came to 2 bases and at J to 7 bases, leaving 4 bases not matched to a gene. The CDR3 has 13 amino acids. In DNA form, the CDR3 reads TGTGCCTGGAGTCTAAGACAGGGTGAAAAACTGTTTTTT. Protein product: CAWSLRQGEKLFF. The full variable domain, its missing parts supplied by reference TRBV30 and TRBJ1-4, is SQTIHQWPATLVQPVGSPLSLECTVEGTSNPNLYWYRQAAGRGLQLLFYSVGIGQISSEVPQNLSASRPQDRQFILSSKKLLLSDSGFYLCAWSLRQGEKLFFGSGTQLSVL.

The chain has TRBV30 and TRBJ1-2; the D gene is possibly TRBD1 (5 bases). From germline, CDR1 is GTSNPN and CDR2 SVGIG (reference sequence). The CDR3 spans 14 residues. The V gene lost 5 bases and the J gene lost 0 bases, with 13 bases spanning the gap. The CDR3 nucleotides read TGTGCCTGGGGGGCGGGGGGTCCTAACTATGGCTACACCTTC. Translation: CAWGAGGPNYGYTF.

The count of this clone is one. V usage is TRBV28 and J usage is TRBJ1-1; 11 positions match TRBD1. CDR1 and CDR2 (germline): MDHEN, SYDVKM. Trimming cost V 6 bases and J 4 bases; bases outside gene matches: 4. This CDR3 is built from 14 residues. The CDR3: CASRPGTGGTEAFF. The CDR3 bases are TGTGCCAGCAGACCCGGGACAGGGGGCACTGAAGCTTTCTTT.

The V gene is TRBV7-2, the J gene TRBJ2-2; a weak D match, TRBD2 (5 bases). Per germline, CDR1 SGHTA and CDR2 FQGNSA. Trimming left V 0 bases short and J 7 bases short, with 9 bases between. The CDR3 length is 14 residues. CDR3 sequence: CASSLAAGGGELFF. DNA for the CDR3: TGTGCCAGCAGCTTAGCGGCGGGTGGCGGGGAGCTGTTTTTT.